This entry lists 23 T cell receptor beta chains sequenced from one sample in a study of regulatory T cells in long-lasting Graves disease. Relying on iRepertoire HTBI primers and Arm-PCR of CDR3 regions, the team built TCR beta libraries. TCRdb re-called the multiplex PCR reads with MiXCR, one entry per CDR3 protein. The sample contains 400,000 or so distinct CDR3 sequences, roughly 20% of which appear only once. The time point: persistent/refractory GD, antithyroid drugs over 5 years with positive TRAb. Extracted RNA from PBMCs served as the source of the TCR library. Material: peripheral blood mononuclear cells (PBMCs), obtained when the disease was refractory, from a patient treated with antithyroid drugs. These receptors all come from a female donor with Graves disease.

Ten or more counts support this clonotype. The rearrangement links TRBV28 to TRBJ2-7; maybe TRBD2 (5 bases). The length of the CDR3 is 12 residues. The V end lost 4 bases, the J end lost 4 bases, and 8 bases lay between the germline ends. Germline V gives CDR1 MDHEN, CDR2 SYDVKM. The CDR3 loop reads CASSSGIYEQYF. The CDR3 DNA sequence: TGTGCCAGCAGTTCCGGGATATACGAGCAGTACTTC.

This chain uses TRBV29-1 with TRBJ2-4; TRBD1 might be the D (5 bases). Germline V gene data show CDR1 as SQVTM and CDR2 as ANQGSEA. This CDR3 has 13 residues. Between the trimmed V and J ends, which lost 4 bases and 5 bases, there was a span of 12 bases. CDR3 in amino acids: CSVGGRVENIQYF. CDR3 bases: TGCAGCGTTGGTGGCAGGGTCGAAAACATTCAGTACTTC.

This clonotype was seen more than once but under ten times. The rearrangement uses TRBV19 and TRBJ2-7, with 10 positions matching TRBD2. The J segment lost 0 bases and the V segment lost 4 bases, leaving 12 bases of the junction unmatched. There are 18 residues in the CDR3. Germline V gene data show CDR1 as LNHDA and CDR2 as SQIVND (reference sequence). The CDR3 region has the DNA TGTGCCAGTAGTACCCTCGGATTTGGGACTAGCGTCTCCTACGAGCAGTACTTC. This codes for CASSTLGFGTSVSYEQYF. Combining the CDR3 with reference TRBV19 and TRBJ2-7 gives the whole variable domain DGGITQSPKYLFRKEGQNVTLSCEQNLNHDAMYWYRQDPGQGLRLIYYSQIVNDFQKGDIAEGYSVSREKKESFPLTVTSAQKNPTAFYLCASSTLGFGTSVSYEQYFGPGTRLTVT.

Regarding this clonotype: A much bigger clone sits one base away, suggesting this may be a read error. The chain uses TRBV6-9 and TRBJ2-5; a possible D gene is TRBD1 (6 bases). The CDR3 is 16 residues long. The V gene's germline CDR1 is MNHGY and CDR2 SVAAGI. CDR3 nucleotides: TGTGCCGGCAGTTACCCTAGCAACAGACAGGCAGAGACCCAGTACTTC. Protein product: CAGSYPSNRQAETQYF.

The J gene is TRBJ2-7, the V gene TRBV10-3; D ambiguous. Trimming removed 6 bases from V and 0 bases from J, with 3 bases in between. The germline CDR1 and CDR2 sequences are ENHRY and SYGVKD. The CDR3 runs to 11 residues. Written as DNA, the CDR3 is TGTGCCATCAGCTCCTCCTACGAGCAGTACTTC. Translated: CAISSSYEQYF.

The CDR3: CASSSYLHNEQFF. The CDR3 DNA reads as TGTGCCAGCAGCTCGTACCTCCACAATGAGCAGTTCTTC. The chain couples TRBV11-2 to TRBJ2-1; D gene ambiguous. The CDR3 runs 13 residues. Germline CDR1 and CDR2: SGHAT and FQNNGV. V was clipped by 4 bases and J by 5 bases, with 9 bases between them.

This clonotype showed up many times. This rearrangement joins TRBV18 to TRBJ2-4; D gene unclear. The germline V and J ends were trimmed by 3 bases and 0 bases, with 9 bases remaining between them. This CDR3 has 15 amino acids. The germline gives CDR1 KGHSH, CDR2 LQKENI. This CDR3 is CASSPLGSAKNIQYF. As DNA, the CDR3 is TGTGCCAGCTCACCCCTAGGATCAGCCAAAAACATTCAGTACTTC.

This clonotype was seen ten or more times. This rearrangement joins TRBV28 to TRBJ2-2; perhaps TRBD1 as D (5 bases). The V gene lost 3 bases and the J gene lost 3 bases, with 11 bases spanning the gap. The CDR3 sequence is 15 residues long. The V gene's germline CDR1 is MDHEN and CDR2 SYDVKM. The CDR3 region is CASSFLQGDTGELFF. The CDR3 region has the DNA TGTGCCAGCAGTTTTCTGCAGGGCGACACCGGGGAGCTGTTTTTT.

The rearrangement joins TRBV19 to TRBJ2-2; D remains unclear. Germline V lookup: CDR1 LNHDA, CDR2 SQIVND (reference sequence). V lost 5 bases and J lost 1, with 8 bases in between. CDR3 length: 14 amino acids. In DNA form, the CDR3 reads TGTGCCAGTAGTCGACAAAGGAACACCGGGGAGCTGTTTTTT. Residues: CASSRQRNTGELFF.

This clonotype was observed at least ten times. The rearrangement links TRBV28 to TRBJ2-4; D gene uncertain. The V gene lost 5 bases and the J gene lost 0 bases, with 8 bases spanning the gap. Germline-derived CDR1 and CDR2 are MDHEN and SYDVKM. This CDR3 region has 14 residues. The CDR3 protein is CASSHGIAKNIQYF. CDR3 nucleotides: TGTGCCAGCAGTCATGGGATAGCCAAAAACATTCAGTACTTC.

This clonotype was counted a few times. The chain couples TRBV20-1 to TRBJ2-4; maybe TRBD2 (6 bases). The CDR3 covers 13 residues. Germline CDR1 reads DFQATT; CDR2 reads SNEGSKA (reference sequence). V was shortened by 4 bases and J by 8 bases, with 15 bases between the two germline ends. DNA for the CDR3: TGCAGTGCTAACCCCTGGGGGGAGGACATTCAGTACTTC. Its protein product is CSANPWGEDIQYF.

This clonotype was observed a few times. Written as DNA, the CDR3 is TGTGCCTGGAGCCCGACAGGGTTGGGTTCACCCCTCCACTTT. Residues: CAWSPTGLGSPLHF. This sequence joins TRBV30 and TRBJ1-6; 7 positions match TRBD1. V trimming: 3 bases; J trimming: 9 bases; junction bases outside the gene matches: 8. This CDR3 contains 14 residues. The germline V gene encodes CDR1 GTSNPN and CDR2 SVGIG (reference sequence).

This clonotype was observed at least ten times. The chain links TRBV12-3 or TRBV12-4 to TRBJ1-5; D gene uncertain. The CDR3 spans 12 residues. V dropped 5 bases and J dropped 5 bases, with 7 bases sitting between them. This CDR3 reads CASSLLDQPQHF. DNA for the CDR3: TGTGCCAGCAGTCTCCTGGATCAGCCCCAGCATTTT.

The sample holds a few counts of this clonotype. The chain has TRBV20-1 and TRBJ1-4; a weak D match, TRBD1 (5 bases). CDR3 size: 13 residues. Trimming removed 4 bases from V and 6 bases from J, with 12 bases in between. The germline V gene has CDR1 DFQATT and CDR2 SNEGSKA (reference sequence). CDR3 sequence (DNA): TGCAGTGCTAACGGGCCGGGGGATGAAAAACTGTTTTTT. This encodes CSANGPGDEKLFF.

This clonotype was seen more than once but under ten times. The rearrangement links TRBV20-1 to TRBJ2-7; 8 bases match TRBD2. The CDR3 sequence is 16 residues long. Germline V gives CDR1 DFQATT, CDR2 SNEGSKA (reference sequence). The J segment lost 1 base and the V segment lost 3 bases, leaving 11 bases of the junction unmatched. The CDR3 nucleotides are TGCAGTGCTAGGGCACTAGCGGAGAAGAGGTCCTACGAGCAGTACTTC. It yields the protein CSARALAEKRSYEQYF.

This clonotype was detected ten times or more. The rearrangement joins TRBV7-9 to TRBJ2-7; no reliable D call. CDR1 is SEHNR, CDR2 FQNEAQ, per germline (reference sequence). Deletions cut 1 base from V and 9 bases from J, with 10 bases between. This CDR3 has 12 amino acids. The CDR3 loop is CASSLEGPVQYF. The DNA of the CDR3 is TGTGCCAGCAGCTTAGAGGGCCCGGTGCAGTACTTC.

This clonotype has a count of ten or more. V is TRBV12-3 or TRBV12-4 and J is TRBJ2-2; TRBD2 agrees at 13 bases. Trimming cost V 5 bases and J 5 bases; bases outside gene matches: 5. This CDR3 has 16 amino acids. The CDR3 region is CASSLGLAGVTGELFF. The CDR3 DNA is TGTGCCAGCAGTCTAGGACTAGCGGGAGTAACCGGGGAGCTGTTTTTT.

This clonotype has a handful of counts. Written as DNA, the CDR3 is TGCAGCGTTGAACGCTTGGTTGGAGACACTGAAGCTTTCTTT. It translates to CSVERLVGDTEAFF. V is TRBV29-1 and J is TRBJ1-1; no definite D call. CDR3 length: 14 residues. V was shortened by 2 bases and J by 3 bases, with 13 bases between the two germline ends. From germline, CDR1 is SQVTM and CDR2 ANQGSEA. The full variable domain, in which reference TRBV29-1 and TRBJ1-1 provide the parts outside the CDR3, is SAVISQKPSRDICQRGTSLTIQCQVDSQVTMMFWYRQQPGQSLTLIATANQGSEATYESGFVIDKFPISRPNLTFSTLTVSNMSPEDSSIYLCSVERLVGDTEAFFGQGTRLTVV.

In this sample, this clonotype turned up many times. J is TRBJ1-2 and V is TRBV7-9; a possible D gene is TRBD1 (5 bases). CDR1 is SEHNR and CDR2 is FQNEAQ in the germline V gene (reference sequence). The CDR3 spans 15 residues. Trimming took 2 bases from V and 5 from J, leaving 15 bases between them. CDR3 in amino acids: CASSLLQGNPYGYTF. The CDR3 DNA follows: TGTGCCAGCAGCTTATTGCAGGGCAACCCTTATGGCTACACCTTC.

The chain couples TRBV5-1 to TRBJ2-7, with TRBD1 matching 11 bases. The CDR3 spans 15 residues. With 0 bases clipped from V and 3 bases from J, the junction kept 2 bases outside the gene matches. Per the germline V gene, CDR1 is SGHRS and CDR2 is YFSETQ. The CDR3 sequence: CASSLAGTGGYEQYF. The CDR3 nucleotides read TGCGCCAGCAGCTTGGCCGGGACAGGGGGCTACGAGCAGTACTTC. The full variable domain, in which reference TRBV5-1 and TRBJ2-7 provide the parts outside the CDR3, is KAGVTQTPRYLIKTRGQQVTLSCSPISGHRSVSWYQQTPGQGLQFLFEYFSETQRNKGNFPGRFSGRQFSNSRSEMNVSTLELGDSALYLCASSLAGTGGYEQYFGPGTRLTVT.

The V and J genes are TRBV29-1 and TRBJ1-2, with a tentative D call TRBD1 (5 bases). This CDR3 region has 12 residues. The V gene lost 6 bases and the J gene lost 3 bases, with 11 bases spanning the gap. Germline V gene lookup returns CDR1 SQVTM and CDR2 ANQGSEA. In DNA form, the CDR3 reads TGCAGCGTCCGACAGCTAGACTATGGCTACACCTTC. Translation: CSVRQLDYGYTF. Combining the CDR3 with reference TRBV29-1 and TRBJ1-2 gives the whole variable domain SAVISQKPSRDICQRGTSLTIQCQVDSQVTMMFWYRQQPGQSLTLIATANQGSEATYESGFVIDKFPISRPNLTFSTLTVSNMSPEDSSIYLCSVRQLDYGYTFGSGTRLTVV.

This rearrangement joins TRBV5-6 to TRBJ2-5; TRBD2 aligns across 10 bases. The V and J ends lost 0 bases and 7 bases, in that order; junction bases with no gene match: 12. The V gene's germline CDR1 is SGHDT and CDR2 YYEEEE. This CDR3 contains 17 residues. CDR3 DNA: TGTGCCAGCAGCTTGGGGCTAGCGGGAGAGGGAATGGGGACCCAGTACTTC. Protein: CASSLGLAGEGMGTQYF.

DNA of the CDR3: TGCGCCAGCAGTGAGCCGTTCTTGGGGACAGCCGGTCGCGGCTACACCTTC. This sequence encodes CASSEPFLGTAGRGYTF. The V call is TRBV10-2, the J call TRBJ1-2, with TRBD1 identical over 7 bases. The CDR3 totals 17 residues. The trim removed 2 bases at V and 8 bases at J, leaving 17 bases unmatched. Germline CDR1 reads WSHSY; CDR2 reads SAAADI.